Listed below are T cell receptor beta chains from one sample, sequenced in a study of T cells in tuberculosis. Generated by immunoSEQ multiplex PCR, the TCRdb table keeps only in-frame clones and is missing some. The sample holds 70,000 to 95,000 clones, more than 75% seen once. The sequencing input was CD1b-GMM tetramer-negative cells sorted from PBMCs. These receptors were taken from an adult woman with latent tuberculosis. Both conserved end residues are part of each CDR3. The D gene is left open where the match is weak. For some rows the clone size is stated as once, few or many, or as a class when expanded; others skip it.

V gene	J gene	clone size	CDR3 length	D gene	CDR3 protein	CDR3 DNA
TRBV28	TRBJ2-5	-	11	TRBD1	CASSLRDREYF	TGTGCCAGCAGTTTGCGGGACAGGGAGTACTTC
TRBV28	TRBJ2-5	-	17	-	CASSPDVWRGYQETQYF	TGTGCCAGCAGCCCCGATGTGTGGCGGGGCTACCAAGAGACCCAGTACTTC
TRBV28	TRBJ2-1	-	14	TRBD1	CASMGTATYNEQFF	TGTGCCAGCATGGGGACAGCTACCTACAATGAGCAGTTCTTC
TRBV7-9	TRBJ1-2	once	17	TRBD1	CASSLSALDRGQARYTF	TGTGCCAGCAGCTTATCTGCACTAGACAGGGGGCAAGCTCGCTACACCTTC
TRBV19	TRBJ1-1	-	14	-	CASSIRGQNTEAFF	TGTGCCAGTAGTATAAGAGGTCAGAACACTGAAGCTTTCTTT
TRBV7-2	TRBJ1-1	-	13	TRBD1	CASSTDRTTEAFF	TGTGCCAGCAGCACGGACAGGACCACTGAAGCTTTCTTT
TRBV28	TRBJ1-2	-	16	TRBD1	CASSRSQGRANYGYTF	TGTGCCAGCAGCCGCTCACAGGGGCGCGCTAACTATGGCTACACCTTC
TRBV6-5	TRBJ1-2	-	16	-	CASSYSTRGGDYGYTF	TGTGCCAGCAGTTACTCGACCCGGGGAGGGGACTATGGCTACACCTTC
TRBV6-5	TRBJ1-5	-	13	-	CASSTGINQPQHF	TGTGCCAGCAGCACAGGGATAAATCAGCCCCAGCATTTT
TRBV23-1	TRBJ1-2	-	16	-	CASSQWPLQGHYGYTF	TGCGCCAGCAGTCAATGGCCCTTACAGGGACACTATGGCTACACCTTC
TRBV9	TRBJ2-2	-	15	TRBD1	CASSVGDRGNGELFF	TGTGCCAGCAGCGTTGGGGACAGGGGGAATGGGGAGCTGTTTTTT
TRBV5-1	TRBJ2-7	-	15	TRBD1	CASSRGTGGVYEQYF	TGCGCCAGCAGCAGGGGGACAGGGGGCGTTTACGAGCAGTACTTC
TRBV7-9	TRBJ2-7	few	17	TRBD2	CASSRTSGGLSSYEQYF	TGTGCCAGCAGTCGGACTAGCGGGGGGCTAAGCTCCTACGAGCAGTACTTC